The 20 T cell receptor beta chains reported below all come from one sample, sequenced in a study of blood T cells in healthy people across ages. Combining a sample-barcoded 5' primer with a J-beta primer mix, a second PCR ran for about 7 to 11 cycles. From the 5' RACE reads, TCRdb called clonotypes with MiXCR, one entry per CDR3 protein. The table records 550,000 to 650,000 distinct CDR3 sequences, about 30% of them present only once. Material for sequencing was blood. The receptor set was obtained from a woman aged 80 or older in good health.

V is TRBV12-3 or TRBV12-4 and J is TRBJ2-1; 10 bases agree with TRBD2. V dropped 6 bases and J dropped 10; count of bases not matched to a gene: 12. The CDR3 covers 15 residues. CDR3 bases: TGTGCCAGCAGCTTTCGGACTAGCGGAATATACGAGCAGTTCTTC. Amino acids: CASSFRTSGIYEQFF.

This clonotype was recorded many times. The chain couples TRBV28 to TRBJ2-7, with TRBD2 identical over 7 bases. The CDR3 covers 13 residues. Germline V lookup: CDR1 MDHEN, CDR2 SYDVKM. The CDR3 DNA follows: TGTGCAGCACTGGGTGCGGGAGCTTTTCCCCAGTACTTC. This encodes CAALGAGAFPQYF.

This clonotype was seen a handful of times. This sequence joins TRBV3-1 and TRBJ1-2; D is perhaps TRBD1 (5 bases). Germline V CDR1 and CDR2: LGHDT, YNNKEL (reference sequence). The CDR3 covers 15 residues. V was clipped by 1 base and J by 6 bases, with 15 bases between them. Here the CDR3 DNA reads TGTGCCAGCAGCCAAGGGACCTCCGGGACTAATGGCTACACCTTC. Protein: CASSQGTSGTNGYTF.

This chain connects TRBV5-1 to TRBJ2-7, with 11 bases identical to TRBD2. This CDR3 has 16 amino acids. Germline-derived CDR1 and CDR2 are SGHRS and YFSETQ. V dropped 5 bases and J dropped 2; count of bases not matched to a gene: 9. CDR3 nucleotides: TGCGCCAGCAGTGCGGATCCACTAGCGGGAGCCTACGAGCAGTACTTC. Protein: CASSADPLAGAYEQYF.

This clonotype was counted many times. The chain joins TRBV15 to TRBJ2-1; no definite D call. The CDR3 loop spans 14 amino acids. Germline values: CDR1 LNHNV, CDR2 YYDKDF (reference sequence). V lost 0 bases, J lost 9 bases, and 12 bases lay in between. The CDR3 DNA is TGTGCCACCAGCAGAGATAATAGTGAGTCTGAGCAGTTCTTC. Translated, it gives CATSRDNSESEQFF.

This clonotype was found many times. The chain combines TRBV5-1 with TRBJ1-2; D uncertain. The V and J ends lost 4 bases and 8 bases respectively, with 21 bases between them. The CDR3 totals 15 residues. The germline V gene has CDR1 SGHRS and CDR2 YFSETQ. The CDR3 DNA follows: TGCGCCAGCAGCCCTGGAATGGTAGCGGAGGAGGGCTACACCTTC. This gives the protein CASSPGMVAEEGYTF.

This chain connects TRBV19 to TRBJ2-3; TRBD2 aligns across 11 bases. The germline V gene has CDR1 LNHDA and CDR2 SQIVND (reference sequence). CDR3 length: 15 amino acids. The ends lost 3 bases at V and 4 bases at J; junction bases unmatched: 3. The CDR3 spells CASSITSGGSDTQYF. Here the CDR3 DNA reads TGTGCCAGTAGTATCACTAGCGGGGGCTCAGATACGCAGTATTTT.

A word on this clonotype: A much larger clone differs from this one at a single base, so this may be a read error. The rearrangement links TRBV29-1 to TRBJ1-5; tentative D call: TRBD1 (5 bases). Germline V gene sequence: CDR1 SQVTM, CDR2 ANQGSEA. The V end lost 4 bases, the J end lost 4 bases, and 11 bases lay between the germline ends. This CDR3 has 13 residues. The CDR3: CSVGQGYNQPQHF. CDR3 bases: TGCAGCGTTGGGCAGGGTTATAATCAGCCCCAGCATTTT.

CDR3 nucleotide sequence: TGTGCCAGCAGCTTCTTCGAGCGGGCCTACGAGCAGTACTTC. Translated, it gives CASSFFERAYEQYF. The chain joins TRBV7-2 to TRBJ2-7; weak D call: TRBD2 (6 bases). Trimming pared 3 bases from V and 2 bases from J, leaving 11 bases between. CDR3 length: 14 amino acids. Germline lookup yields CDR1 SGHTA and CDR2 FQGNSA.

This clonotype came up a few times. The chain employs TRBV19 and TRBJ1-2, with a possible D match to TRBD1 (6 bases). Trimming shortened V by 5 bases and J by 4 bases, and 14 bases separated the two germline ends. The CDR3 runs to 14 residues. Germline V gene lookup returns CDR1 LNHDA and CDR2 SQIVND (reference sequence). The CDR3 DNA is TGTGCCAGTAGTGCGATCGACAGGCCCTATGGCTACACCTTC. This translates into CASSAIDRPYGYTF.

This clonotype has a count of ten or more. The chain is built from TRBV29-1 and TRBJ2-1, with D perhaps matching TRBD2 (5 bases). Per germline, CDR1 SQVTM and CDR2 ANQGSEA. The ends were cut back, 4 bases at V and 10 bases at J, with 17 bases in the middle. The CDR3 loop spans 13 amino acids. DNA for the CDR3: TGCAGCGTTGGAAGGCTGACTACTGTAGAGCAGTTCTTC. As protein: CSVGRLTTVEQFF.

This clonotype was recorded once. This may be a read error: a much more frequent sequence differs by one nucleotide. The chain has TRBV5-6 and TRBJ1-1; D is undetermined. The CDR3 runs 11 residues. V was clipped by 0 bases and J by 10 bases, with 7 bases between them. CDR1 is SGHDT, CDR2 YYEEEE, per germline. CDR3 nucleotides: TGTGCCAGCAGCTTGGGCCCTGCAGCTTTCTTT. Translating it yields CASSLGPAAFF. Looking up the rest from reference TRBV5-6 and TRBJ1-1 gives the full variable domain: DAGVTQSPTHLIKTRGQQVTLRCSPKSGHDTVSWYQQALGQGPQFIFQYYEEEERQRGNFPDRFSGHQFPNYSSELNVNALLLGDSALYLCASSLGPAAFFGQGTRLTVV.

This clonotype was observed many times. The gene calls are TRBV18 and TRBJ2-7; weak D call: TRBD1 (6 bases). Germline-derived CDR1 and CDR2 are KGHSH and LQKENI. This CDR3 is 15 amino acids long. Trimming took off 4 bases at V and 3 bases at J, with 16 bases between the two ends. The CDR3 sequence is CASSLLNREGYEQYF. The CDR3 DNA is TGTGCCAGCTCACTATTGAACAGGGAAGGCTACGAGCAGTACTTC.

DNA for the CDR3: TGTGCCAGCAGTGAACAGGGGGCCGGGGAGCTGTTTTTT. This gives the protein CASSEQGAGELFF. V gene TRBV2 combines with J gene TRBJ2-2; 7 bases fit TRBD1. Germline CDR1 SNHLY, CDR2 FYNNEI. CDR3 length: 13 amino acids. The V gene end was trimmed by 2 bases and the J gene end by 6 bases; junction bases not matched to a gene: 0.

The chain employs TRBV24-1 and TRBJ2-5, with 9 bases matching TRBD2. The germline V gene encodes CDR1 KGHDR and CDR2 SFDVKD. This CDR3 is 16 amino acids long. Trimming cost V 0 bases and J 11 bases; bases outside gene matches: 12. The CDR3 protein is CATSDLRASGNNEQYF. The CDR3 region has the DNA TGTGCCACCAGTGATTTGAGGGCTAGCGGGAACAATGAGCAGTACTTC.

This clonotype has ten or more counts. This chain joins TRBV5-6 and TRBJ2-7, with TRBD1 matching 8 bases. CDR1 is SGHDT and CDR2 is YYEEEE in the germline V gene. This CDR3 has 14 amino acids. The V segment lost 4 bases and the J segment 7 bases; nucleotides outside the gene matches: 10. CDR3 amino acids: CASSGSTGVGEQYF. CDR3 in DNA: TGTGCCAGCAGCGGGTCGACAGGGGTGGGGGAGCAGTACTTC. Filled out from reference TRBV5-6 and TRBJ2-7, the complete variable domain reads DAGVTQSPTHLIKTRGQQVTLRCSPKSGHDTVSWYQQALGQGPQFIFQYYEEEERQRGNFPDRFSGHQFPNYSSELNVNALLLGDSALYLCASSGSTGVGEQYFGPGTRLTVT.

In this sample, this clonotype turned up many times. The gene calls are TRBV5-1 and TRBJ2-3, with 9 bases identical to TRBD2. CDR3 length equals 16 residues. Germline lookup yields CDR1 SGHRS and CDR2 YFSETQ. Trimming cost V 6 bases and J 2 bases; bases outside gene matches: 10. Here the CDR3 reads CASTVGLAGLTDTQYF. The CDR3 nucleotides are TGCGCCAGCACGGTAGGGCTAGCGGGGCTCACAGATACGCAGTATTTT.

About this clonotype: A much larger clone sits a single nucleotide away, making a read error possible. Here the CDR3 omits its conserved ending phenylalanine or tryptophan, so a read error is the likely source. The chain combines TRBV2 with TRBJ2-6; D is ambiguous. Per germline, CDR1 SNHLY and CDR2 FYNNEI. The CDR3 is 14 amino acids. The V gene lost 5 bases and the J gene lost 4 bases, with 9 bases spanning the gap. CDR3 amino acids: CASSTFAGANVLTC. CDR3 sequence (DNA): TGTGCCAGCAGTACCTTCGCCGGGGCCAACGTCCTGACTTGC.

At least ten counts were recorded for this clonotype. This chain joins TRBV20-1 and TRBJ1-2, with D uncertain. The ends were cut back, 3 bases at V and 7 bases at J, with 9 bases in the middle. Germline V lookup: CDR1 DFQATT, CDR2 SNEGSKA (reference sequence). The CDR3 extends over 11 amino acids. The CDR3 region is CSASSGPGYTF. CDR3 coding DNA: TGCAGTGCTAGTTCCGGGCCTGGCTACACCTTC.

The V call is TRBV27, the J call TRBJ2-7; possibly TRBD1 for D (6 bases). V lost 7 bases and J 3 bases, leaving 19 bases between the germline ends. The CDR3 loop spans 15 amino acids. Germline loops: CDR1 MNHEY, CDR2 SMNVEV (reference sequence). In nucleotides, the CDR3 is TGTGCCAGCACCGACATTTGGAGAGGGGGCTACGAGCAGTACTTC. Protein sequence: CASTDIWRGGYEQYF.